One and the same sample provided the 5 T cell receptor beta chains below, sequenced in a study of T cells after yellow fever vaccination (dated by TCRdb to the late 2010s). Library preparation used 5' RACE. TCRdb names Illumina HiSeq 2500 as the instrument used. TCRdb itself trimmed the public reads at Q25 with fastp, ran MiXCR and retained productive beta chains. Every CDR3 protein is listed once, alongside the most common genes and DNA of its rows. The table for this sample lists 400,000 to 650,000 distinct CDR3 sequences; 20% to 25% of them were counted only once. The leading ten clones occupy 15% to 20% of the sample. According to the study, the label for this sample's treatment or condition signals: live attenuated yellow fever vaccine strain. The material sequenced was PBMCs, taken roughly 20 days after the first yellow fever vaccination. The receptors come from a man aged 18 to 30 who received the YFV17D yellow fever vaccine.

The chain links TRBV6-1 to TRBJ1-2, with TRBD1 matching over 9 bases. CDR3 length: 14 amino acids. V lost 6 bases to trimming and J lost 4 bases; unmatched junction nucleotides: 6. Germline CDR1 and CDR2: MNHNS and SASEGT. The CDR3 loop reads CASRGQGIVYGYTF. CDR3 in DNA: TGTGCCAGCAGAGGACAGGGGATCGTCTATGGCTACACCTTC.

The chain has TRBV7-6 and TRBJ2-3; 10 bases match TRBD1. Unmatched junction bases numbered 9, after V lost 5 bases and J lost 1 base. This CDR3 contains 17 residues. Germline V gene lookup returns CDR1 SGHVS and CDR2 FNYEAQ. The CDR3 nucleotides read TGTGCCAGCAGCCCTGGGACAGGGGCATGGGGCACAGATACGCAGTATTTT. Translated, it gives CASSPGTGAWGTDTQYF.

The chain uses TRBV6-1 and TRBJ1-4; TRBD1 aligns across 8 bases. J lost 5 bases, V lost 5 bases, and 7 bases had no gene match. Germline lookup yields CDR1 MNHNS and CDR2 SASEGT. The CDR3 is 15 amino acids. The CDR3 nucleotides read TGTGCCAGCAGTCCATGGACAGGGCGGAATGAAAAACTGTTTTTT. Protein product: CASSPWTGRNEKLFF.

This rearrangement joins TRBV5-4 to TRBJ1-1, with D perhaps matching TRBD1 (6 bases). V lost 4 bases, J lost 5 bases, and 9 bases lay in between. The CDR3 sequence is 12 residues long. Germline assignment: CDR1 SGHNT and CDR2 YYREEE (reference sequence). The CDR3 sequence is CASSRGLTEAFF. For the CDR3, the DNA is TGTGCCAGCAGCAGGGGGTTGACTGAAGCTTTCTTT.

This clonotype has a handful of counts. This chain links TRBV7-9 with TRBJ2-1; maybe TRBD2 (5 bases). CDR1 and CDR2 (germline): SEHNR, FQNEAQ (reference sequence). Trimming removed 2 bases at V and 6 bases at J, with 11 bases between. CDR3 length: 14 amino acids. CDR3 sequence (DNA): TGTGCCAGCAGCTTACGACCCGAGGGCAATGAGCAGTTCTTC. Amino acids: CASSLRPEGNEQFF. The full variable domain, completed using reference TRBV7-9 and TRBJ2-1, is DTGVSQNPRHKITKRGQNVTFRCDPISEHNRLYWYRQTLGQGPEFLTYFQNEAQLEKSRLLSDRFSAERPKGSFSTLEIQRTEQGDSAMYLCASSLRPEGNEQFFGPGTRLTVL.